The 4 T cell receptor beta chains reported below all come from one sample, sequenced in a study of blood T cell repertoires in COVID-19 (dated by TCRdb to 2019 to 2021). The library was made by the immunoSEQ multiplex PCR assay. TCRdb mirrors the immuneACCESS table, restricted to in-frame sequences. Some clones are absent from its copies; in checked studies, under half trace to an unresolved V gene, and the reason for the others is unknown. The sample yields approximately 480,000 clones; 80% to 90% were counted once. The biggest ten clones account for around 0.92% of the sample. Sequencing was carried out using peripheral blood. These receptor sequences come from a man younger than 35 with COVID-19, enrolled during active disease.

The CDR3 loop is CASSPGVGYGYTF. The CDR3 nucleotides are TGTGCCAGCAGCCCAGGGGTAGGGTATGGCTACACCTTC. The chain is built from TRBV14 and TRBJ1-2; D perhaps matches TRBD1 (6 bases). This CDR3 region has 13 residues. The germline V and J ends were trimmed by 4 bases and 5 bases, with 11 bases remaining between them. Germline CDR1 is SGHDN and CDR2 is FVKESK.

The CDR3, as DNA: TGTGCCAGCAGCTCACTAGCGGACTCCTACGAGCAGTACTTC. Its translation is CASSSLADSYEQYF. The V gene is TRBV11-2, the J gene TRBJ2-7; 8 nucleotides agree with TRBD2. CDR3 size: 14 residues. V dropped 4 bases and J dropped 0; count of bases not matched to a gene: 2. Germline values: CDR1 SGHAT, CDR2 FQNNGV.

This chain uses TRBV3-1 (or the pseudogene TRBV3-2) with TRBJ1-1, with a tentative D call TRBD1 (5 bases). Per germline, CDR1 LGHDT and CDR2 YNNKEL (reference sequence). Trimming took 4 bases from V and 4 from J, leaving 10 bases between them. The CDR3 runs to 13 residues. CDR3 bases: TGTGCCAGCAGCCGTCTCGGGGGCACTGAAGCTTTCTTT. This sequence encodes CASSRLGGTEAFF.

The J gene is TRBJ2-5, the V gene TRBV5-5; TRBD2 might be the D (6 bases). CDR3 length equals 14 residues. CDR1 SGHKS and CDR2 YYEKEE come from the germline V gene (reference sequence). The V end was cut by 2 bases, the J end by 4 bases, with 12 bases between. The CDR3 sequence: CASSLNAGIETQYF. The DNA of the CDR3 is TGTGCCAGCAGCTTAAATGCGGGAATAGAGACCCAGTACTTC.